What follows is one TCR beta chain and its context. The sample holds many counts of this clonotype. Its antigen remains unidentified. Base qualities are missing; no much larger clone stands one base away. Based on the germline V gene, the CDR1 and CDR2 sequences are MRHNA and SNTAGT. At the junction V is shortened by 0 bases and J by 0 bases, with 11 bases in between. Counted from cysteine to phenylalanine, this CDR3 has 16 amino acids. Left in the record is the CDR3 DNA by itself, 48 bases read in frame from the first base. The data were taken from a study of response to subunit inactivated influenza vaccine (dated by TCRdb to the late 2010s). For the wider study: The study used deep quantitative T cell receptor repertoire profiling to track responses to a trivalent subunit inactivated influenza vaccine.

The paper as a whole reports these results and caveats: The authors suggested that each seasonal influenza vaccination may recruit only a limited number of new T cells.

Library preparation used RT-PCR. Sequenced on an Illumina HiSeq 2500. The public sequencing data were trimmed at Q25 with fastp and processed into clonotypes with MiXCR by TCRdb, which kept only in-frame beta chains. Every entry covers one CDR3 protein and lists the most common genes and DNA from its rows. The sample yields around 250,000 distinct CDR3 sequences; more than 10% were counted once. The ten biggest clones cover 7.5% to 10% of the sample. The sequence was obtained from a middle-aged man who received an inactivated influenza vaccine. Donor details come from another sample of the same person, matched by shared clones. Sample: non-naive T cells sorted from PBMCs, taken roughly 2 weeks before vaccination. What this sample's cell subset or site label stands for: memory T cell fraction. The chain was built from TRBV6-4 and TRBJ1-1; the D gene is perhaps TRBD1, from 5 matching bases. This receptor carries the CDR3 CASSDSGRALNTEAFF. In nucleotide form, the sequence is TGTGCCAGCAGTGACTCGGGCAGGGCTCTGAACACTGAAGCTTTCTTT.